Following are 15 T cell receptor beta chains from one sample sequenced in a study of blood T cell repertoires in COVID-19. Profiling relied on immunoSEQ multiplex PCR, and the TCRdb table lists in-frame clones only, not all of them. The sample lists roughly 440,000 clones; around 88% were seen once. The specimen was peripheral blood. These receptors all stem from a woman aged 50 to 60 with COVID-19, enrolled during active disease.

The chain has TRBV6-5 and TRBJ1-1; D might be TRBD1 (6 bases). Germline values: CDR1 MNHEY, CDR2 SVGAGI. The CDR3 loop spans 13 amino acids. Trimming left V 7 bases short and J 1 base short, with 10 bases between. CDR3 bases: TGTGCCAGCACCCGGACAGAGAACACTGAAGCTTTCTTT. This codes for CASTRTENTEAFF.

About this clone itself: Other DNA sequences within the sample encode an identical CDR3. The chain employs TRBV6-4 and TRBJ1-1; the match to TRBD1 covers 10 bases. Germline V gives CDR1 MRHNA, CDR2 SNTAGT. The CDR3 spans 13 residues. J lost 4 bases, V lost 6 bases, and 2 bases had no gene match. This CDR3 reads CASRRTGGTEAFF. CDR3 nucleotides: TGTGCCAGCAGACGGACAGGGGGCACTGAAGCTTTCTTT.

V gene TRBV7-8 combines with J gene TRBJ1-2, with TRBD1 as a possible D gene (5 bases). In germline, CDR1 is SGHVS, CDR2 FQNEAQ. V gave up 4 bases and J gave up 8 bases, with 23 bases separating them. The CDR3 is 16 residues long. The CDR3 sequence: CASSSGGGGENGGYTF. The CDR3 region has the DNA TGTGCCAGCAGCTCCGGTGGTGGGGGGGAAAATGGCGGCTACACCTTC.

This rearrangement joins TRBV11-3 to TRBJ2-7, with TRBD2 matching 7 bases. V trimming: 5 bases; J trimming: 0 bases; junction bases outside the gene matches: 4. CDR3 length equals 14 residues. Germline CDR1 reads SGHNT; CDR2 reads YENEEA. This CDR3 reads CASSLAAGSYEQYF. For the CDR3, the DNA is TGTGCCAGCAGCCTAGCGGCGGGCTCCTACGAGCAGTACTTC.

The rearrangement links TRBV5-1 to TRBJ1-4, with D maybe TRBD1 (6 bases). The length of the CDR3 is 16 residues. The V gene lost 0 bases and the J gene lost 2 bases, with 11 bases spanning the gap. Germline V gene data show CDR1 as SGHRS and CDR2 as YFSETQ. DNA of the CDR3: TGCGCCAGCAGCTTGGCCTTGGGGGCGACTAATGAAAAACTGTTTTTT. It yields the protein CASSLALGATNEKLFF.

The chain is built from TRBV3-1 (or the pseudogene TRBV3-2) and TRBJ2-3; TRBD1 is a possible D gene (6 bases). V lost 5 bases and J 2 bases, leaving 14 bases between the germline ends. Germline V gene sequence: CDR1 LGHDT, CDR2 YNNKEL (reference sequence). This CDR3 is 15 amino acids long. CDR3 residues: CASSTGTTSTDTQYF. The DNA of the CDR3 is TGTGCCAGCAGCACCGGGACAACTTCCACAGATACGCAGTATTTT.

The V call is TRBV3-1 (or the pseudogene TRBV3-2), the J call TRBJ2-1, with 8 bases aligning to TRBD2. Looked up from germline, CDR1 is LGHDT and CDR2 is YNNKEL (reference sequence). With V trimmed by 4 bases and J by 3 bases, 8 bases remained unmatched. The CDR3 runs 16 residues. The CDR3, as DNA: TGTGCCAGCAGCCGGGTAGCGGGGACATTCTACAATGAGCAGTTCTTC. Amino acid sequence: CASSRVAGTFYNEQFF.

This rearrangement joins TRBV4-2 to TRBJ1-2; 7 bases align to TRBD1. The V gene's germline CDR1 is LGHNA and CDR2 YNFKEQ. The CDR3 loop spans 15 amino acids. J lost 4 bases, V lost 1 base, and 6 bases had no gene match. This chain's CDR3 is CASSQVGQLTYGYTF. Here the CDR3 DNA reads TGTGCCAGCAGCCAAGTGGGACAGCTGACCTATGGCTACACCTTC.

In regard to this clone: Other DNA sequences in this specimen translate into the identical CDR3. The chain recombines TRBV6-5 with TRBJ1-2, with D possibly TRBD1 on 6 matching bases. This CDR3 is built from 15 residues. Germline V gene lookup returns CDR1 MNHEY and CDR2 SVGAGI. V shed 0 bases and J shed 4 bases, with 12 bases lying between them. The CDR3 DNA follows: TGTGCCAGCAGTTACTCTACAGGGTCTACCTATGGCTACACCTTC. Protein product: CASSYSTGSTYGYTF.

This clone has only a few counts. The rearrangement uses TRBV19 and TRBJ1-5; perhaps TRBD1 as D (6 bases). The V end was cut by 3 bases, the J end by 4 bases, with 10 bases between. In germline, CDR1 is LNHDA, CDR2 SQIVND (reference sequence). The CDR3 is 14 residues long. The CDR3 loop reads CASSIRDINQPQHF. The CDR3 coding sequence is TGTGCCAGTAGTATCCGGGACATTAATCAGCCCCAGCATTTT.

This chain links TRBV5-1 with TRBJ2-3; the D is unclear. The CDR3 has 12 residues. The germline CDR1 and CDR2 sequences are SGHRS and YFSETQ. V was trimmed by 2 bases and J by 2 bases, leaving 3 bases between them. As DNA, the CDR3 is TGCGCCAGCAGCTTCTACACAGATACGCAGTATTTT. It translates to CASSFYTDTQYF.

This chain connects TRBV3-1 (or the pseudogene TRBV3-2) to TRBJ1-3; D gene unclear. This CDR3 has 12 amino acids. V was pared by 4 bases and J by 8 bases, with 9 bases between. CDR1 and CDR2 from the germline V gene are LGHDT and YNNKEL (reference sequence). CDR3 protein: CASSPQADTIYF. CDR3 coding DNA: TGTGCCAGCAGCCCTCAAGCGGACACCATATATTTT.

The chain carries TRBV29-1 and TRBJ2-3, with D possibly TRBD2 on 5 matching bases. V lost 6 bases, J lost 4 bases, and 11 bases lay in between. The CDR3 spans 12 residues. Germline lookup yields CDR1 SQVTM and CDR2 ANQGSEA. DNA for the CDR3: TGCAGCGTCTCAGACGGGGCAGATACGCAGTATTTT. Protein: CSVSDGADTQYF.

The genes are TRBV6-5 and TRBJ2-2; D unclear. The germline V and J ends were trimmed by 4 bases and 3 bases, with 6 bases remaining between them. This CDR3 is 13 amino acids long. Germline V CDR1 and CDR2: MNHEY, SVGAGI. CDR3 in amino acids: CASSFRDTGELFF. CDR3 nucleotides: TGTGCCAGCAGTTTCCGGGACACCGGGGAGCTGTTTTTT.

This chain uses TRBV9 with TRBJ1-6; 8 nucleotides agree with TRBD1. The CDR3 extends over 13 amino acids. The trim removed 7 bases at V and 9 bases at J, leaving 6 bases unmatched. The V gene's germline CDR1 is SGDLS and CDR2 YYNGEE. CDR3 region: CASQGAVGSPLHF. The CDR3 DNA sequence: TGTGCCAGCCAGGGGGCGGTGGGTTCACCCCTCCACTTT.